This T cell receptor beta chain was captured in a study of CD8 T cells in Susac syndrome. RNA was extracted with the RNeasy kit, and a quantity of roughly 0.5 to 1 ug was reverse transcribed using random hexamers. The amplification used immunoSEQ multiplex PCR on TCR beta CDR3; it spanned 54 Vbeta and 13 Jbeta. TCRdb used MiXCR to reprocess the immunoSEQ multiplex PCR reads, holding one entry per CDR3 protein. Among 100,000 to 150,000 distinct CDR3 sequences listed, about 92% were seen once. V was shortened by 4 bases and J by 4 bases, with 18 bases between the two germline ends. CDR3 length equals 15 residues. Germline-derived CDR1 and CDR2 are SGDLS and YYNGEE. TEMRA cells were FACS-enriched, while CD8+ and CD4+ T cells were negatively isolated.

The gene calls are TRBV9 and TRBJ2-7; no definite D call. Sequenced sample: CD4+ T cells from PBMCs. The receptor comes from a human donor with multiple sclerosis. The CDR3 spells CASSPHVGSSYEQYF. DNA for the CDR3: TGTGCCAGCAGCCCACACGTGGGGTCTTCTTACGAGCAGTACTTC.